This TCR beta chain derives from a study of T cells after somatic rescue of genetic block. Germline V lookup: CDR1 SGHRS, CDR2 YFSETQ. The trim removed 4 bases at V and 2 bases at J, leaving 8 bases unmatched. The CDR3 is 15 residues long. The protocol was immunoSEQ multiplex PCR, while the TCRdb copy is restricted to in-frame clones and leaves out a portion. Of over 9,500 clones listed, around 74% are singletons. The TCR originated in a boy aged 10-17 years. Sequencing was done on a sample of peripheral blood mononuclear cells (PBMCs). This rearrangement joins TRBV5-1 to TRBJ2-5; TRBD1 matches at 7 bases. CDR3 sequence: CASSQISTGQETQYF. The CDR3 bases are TGCGCCAGCAGCCAGATATCGACAGGGCAAGAGACCCAGTACTTC.